A selection of T cell receptor beta chains follows, all from one sample in a study of a mutant IDH1 vaccine in newly diagnosed glioma. Sequencing used immunoSEQ multiplex PCR; TCRdb keeps in-frame clones, though not all of them. The table lists roughly 72,000 clones, around nine tenths of them singletons. The antigens for these receptors are not known. Sequencing was performed on PBMCs, taken from a glioma patient whose treatment included an IDH1 peptide vaccine. The receptors were sampled from a woman between 50 and 59 years old with glioma. Each CDR3 is given with its conserved first and last residue. A D gene is named only where the DNA matches it firmly. The listing skips clone size in some rows; elsewhere it reads once, few, many or a size class.

V	D	size	J	CDR3	DNA
TRBV6-5	-	-	TRBJ2-4	CASSTRTGSKNIQYF	TGTGCCAGCAGTACCCGTACAGGGTCCAAAAACATTCAGTACTTC
TRBV29-1	-	-	TRBJ2-7	CSVEDPGEQYF	TGCAGCGTTGAAGATCCCGGCGAGCAGTACTTC
TRBV19	-	-	TRBJ1-2	CASSPADNSNYGYTF	TGTGCCAGTAGTCCAGCGGACAACTCTAACTATGGCTACACCTTC
TRBV9	-	-	TRBJ2-7	CASSAETLGDEQYF	TGTGCCAGCAGCGCAGAGACCCTAGGGGACGAGCAGTACTTC
TRBV27	-	-	TRBJ1-2	CASSLSASYPGYGYTF	TGTGCCAGCAGTTTATCGGCCAGCTACCCAGGCTATGGCTACACCTTC
TRBV5-1	-	-	TRBJ2-2	CASSLALADTGELFF	TGCGCCAGCAGCTTGGCCCTTGCGGACACCGGGGAGCTGTTTTTT
TRBV5-1	-	-	TRBJ2-3	CASSLQPTHGTDTQYF	TGCGCCAGCAGCTTGCAGCCCACTCATGGCACAGATACGCAGTATTTT
TRBV5-1	-	-	TRBJ1-1	CASSLDQTSNTEAFF	TGCGCCAGCAGCTTGGACCAAACGTCCAACACTGAAGCTTTCTTT
TRBV6-1	TRBD1	-	TRBJ1-2	CASSRTGLTNYGYTF	TGTGCCAGCAGTCGGACAGGGCTCACTAACTATGGCTACACCTTC
TRBV6-1	-	-	TRBJ2-7	CASSGTGLYEQYF	TGTGCCAGCAGCGGGACGGGGCTCTACGAGCAGTACTTC
TRBV18	-	-	TRBJ2-7	CASSRGNEQYF	TGTGCCAGCTCACGGGGCAACGAGCAGTACTTC
TRBV28	TRBD1	-	TRBJ2-7	CASILTGGREQYF	TGTGCCAGCATCCTGACAGGGGGAAGGGAGCAGTACTTC
TRBV6-5	TRBD1	-	TRBJ2-7	CASSYSTGPTYEQYF	TGTGCCAGCAGTTACTCGACAGGGCCCACCTACGAGCAGTACTTC
TRBV28	TRBD2	-	TRBJ2-5	CASSLRRESQETQYF	TGTGCCAGCAGTTTGAGGCGGGAGTCCCAAGAGACCCAGTACTTC
TRBV11-2	-	-	TRBJ2-2	CASSPLPGRTGELFF	TGTGCCAGCAGCCCCCTTCCGGGGAGGACCGGGGAGCTGTTTTTT
TRBV28	TRBD1	once	TRBJ2-7	CASRSGGSLKEQYF	TGTGCCAGCAGGTCAGGGGGCTCGTTAAAAGAGCAGTACTTC
TRBV13	-	-	TRBJ1-1	CASSFGRNTEAFF	TGTGCCAGCAGCTTCGGACGGAACACTGAAGCTTTCTTT
TRBV21-1	-	-	TRBJ2-5	CASRGLVDQETQYF	TGTGCCAGCAGGGGACTAGTAGATCAAGAGACCCAGTACTTC
TRBV10-2	-	-	TRBJ2-2	CASSESGAGELFF	TGCGCCAGCAGTGAGTCAGGGGCCGGGGAGCTGTTTTTT
TRBV10-3	-	-	TRBJ2-7	CAIGDPKSSYEQYF	TGTGCCATCGGGGACCCAAAGAGCTCCTACGAGCAGTACTTC
TRBV7-9	-	-	TRBJ1-2	CASSDRTNYGYTF	TGTGCCAGCAGCGACAGGACTAACTATGGCTACACCTTC
TRBV11-3	TRBD1	-	TRBJ2-5	CASSSGTGGLETQYF	TGTGCCAGCAGCTCCGGGACAGGGGGATTAGAGACCCAGTACTTC
TRBV4-2	TRBD2	-	TRBJ2-7	CASSQEGPYAGAYEQYF	TGTGCCAGCAGCCAAGAAGGGCCTTATGCGGGAGCCTACGAGCAGTACTTC
TRBV28	-	-	TRBJ1-1	CASSFQGMNTEAFF	TGTGCCAGCAGTTTTCAGGGGATGAACACTGAAGCTTTCTTT
TRBV25-1	TRBD1	-	TRBJ2-5	CASSEFRTGGQETQYF	TGTGCCAGCAGTGAATTCAGGACAGGGGGGCAAGAGACCCAGTACTTC
TRBV15	-	-	TRBJ2-7	CATSREAVGPGLVSYEQYF	TGTGCCACCAGCAGAGAAGCGGTGGGTCCGGGCCTAGTCTCCTACGAGCAGTACTTC
TRBV5-1	TRBD1	-	TRBJ1-1	CASSLGDRGAFF	TGCGCCAGCAGCTTAGGGGACAGGGGGGCTTTCTTT
TRBV27	TRBD2	-	TRBJ2-7	CASSFRTSGYEQYF	TGTGCCAGCAGTTTTCGGACTAGCGGGTACGAGCAGTACTTC
TRBV9	-	once	TRBJ1-5	CASSVGPPEEPQHF	TGTGCCAGCAGCGTAGGACCCCCCGAGGAGCCCCAGCATTTT
TRBV19	TRBD1	-	TRBJ1-1	CASSPWTGANTEAFF	TGTGCCAGTAGTCCTTGGACAGGAGCGAACACTGAAGCTTTCTTT
TRBV9	-	-	TRBJ1-1	CASSPSGGGGEGAFF	TGTGCCAGCAGCCCATCCGGTGGTGGTGGGGAAGGAGCTTTCTTT
TRBV28	TRBD1	-	TRBJ2-7	CASSLTGTLSYEQYF	TGTGCCAGCAGTTTGACAGGGACCCTCTCCTACGAGCAGTACTTC
TRBV7-9	-	once	TRBJ2-5	CASSLSGETQYF	TGTGCCAGCAGCTTAAGTGGGGAGACCCAGTACTTC
TRBV9	-	-	TRBJ2-5	CASSVRAQETQYF	TGTGCCAGCAGCGTCCGGGCTCAAGAGACCCAGTACTTC
TRBV6-5	TRBD1	-	TRBJ2-1	CASSSQGNEQFF	TGTGCCAGCAGTTCACAGGGGAATGAGCAGTTCTTC
TRBV6-6	-	-	TRBJ1-6	CATSRGGQDSPLHF	TGTGCCACAAGTCGGGGGGGTCAAGATTCACCCCTCCACTTT
TRBV6-6	-	once	TRBJ1-6	CASSPVLIASPLHF	TGTGCCAGCAGTCCGGTGCTTATAGCTTCACCCCTCCACTTT
TRBV29-1	TRBD1	-	TRBJ1-2	CSVELYQGVAGYTF	TGCAGCGTTGAACTTTACCAGGGGGTAGCTGGCTACACCTTC
TRBV5-6	-	-	TRBJ2-5	CASSRVGGETQYF	TGTGCCAGCAGCCGCGTTGGGGGAGAGACCCAGTACTTC
TRBV6-5	-	-	TRBJ2-3	CASNSGNTDTQYF	TGTGCCAGCAATTCCGGGAACACAGATACGCAGTATTTT
TRBV9	-	-	TRBJ1-5	CASSVGDTGRDQPQHF	TGTGCCAGCAGCGTAGGGGACACGGGTAGGGATCAGCCCCAGCATTTT
TRBV29-1	-	-	TRBJ2-1	CSVGEARNEQFF	TGCAGCGTTGGGGAGGCCCGCAATGAGCAGTTCTTC
TRBV28	-	-	TRBJ2-5	CASSLAWVETQYF	TGTGCCAGCAGTTTAGCGTGGGTGGAGACCCAGTACTTC
TRBV12-5	-	-	TRBJ2-2	CASGLVLGRSYTGELFF	TGTGCTAGTGGTTTGGTACTGGGACGTTCCTACACCGGGGAGCTGTTTTTT
TRBV13	-	-	TRBJ2-6	CASSLMTPLGANVLTF	TGTGCCAGCAGCTTAATGACGCCCCTCGGGGCCAACGTCCTGACTTTC
TRBV5-1	-	once	TRBJ2-1	CASSSGLNNEQFF	TGCGCCAGCAGCTCTGGACTGAACAATGAGCAGTTCTTC